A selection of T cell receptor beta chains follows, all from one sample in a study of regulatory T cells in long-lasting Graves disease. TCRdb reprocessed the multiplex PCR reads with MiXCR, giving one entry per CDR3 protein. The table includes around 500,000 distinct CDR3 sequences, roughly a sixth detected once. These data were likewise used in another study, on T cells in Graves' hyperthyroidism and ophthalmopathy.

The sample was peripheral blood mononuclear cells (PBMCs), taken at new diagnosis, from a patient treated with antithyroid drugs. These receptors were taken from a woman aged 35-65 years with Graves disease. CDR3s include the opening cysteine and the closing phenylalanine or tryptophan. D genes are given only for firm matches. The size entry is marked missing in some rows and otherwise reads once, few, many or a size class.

CDR3 protein: CASSTEDRGTRDTQYF
CDR3 DNA: TGTGCCAGCAGCACCGAAGACAGGGGGACTCGAGATACGCAGTATTTT
clone size: .
V gene: TRBV6-1
J gene: TRBJ2-3
CDR3 length: 16
D gene: TRBD1

CDR3 protein: CASSSQMGELFF
CDR3 DNA: TGTGCCAGCAGCTCTCAAATGGGGGAGCTGTTTTTT
clone size: few
V gene: TRBV7-8
J gene: TRBJ2-2
CDR3 length: 12
D gene: .

CDR3 protein: CASSSTGKDTEAFF
CDR3 DNA: TGTGCCAGCTCGTCGACAGGGAAGGACACTGAAGCTTTCTTT
clone size: many
V gene: TRBV18
J gene: TRBJ1-1
CDR3 length: 14
D gene: TRBD1

CDR3 protein: CASSSTTTGRNQPQHF
CDR3 DNA: TGTGCCAGCAGTTCGACCACGACAGGGAGGAATCAGCCCCAGCATTTT
clone size: many
V gene: TRBV12-3/TRBV12-4
J gene: TRBJ1-5
CDR3 length: 16
D gene: TRBD1

CDR3 protein: CASSLATGSLFTEAFF
CDR3 DNA: TGTGCCAGCAGCTTGGCGACAGGAAGTCTATTCACTGAAGCTTTCTTT
clone size: many
V gene: TRBV5-6
J gene: TRBJ1-1
CDR3 length: 16
D gene: .

CDR3 protein: CASSLDRSGYTF
CDR3 DNA: TGTGCCAGCAGCTTAGACAGGAGTGGCTACACCTTC
clone size: many
V gene: TRBV11-2
J gene: TRBJ1-2
CDR3 length: 12
D gene: .

CDR3 protein: CASRYSGGYTF
CDR3 DNA: TGTGCCAGCAGGTACAGTGGTGGCTACACCTTC
clone size: few
V gene: TRBV28
J gene: TRBJ1-2
CDR3 length: 11
D gene: .

CDR3 protein: CSAPIGGSNEKLFF
CDR3 DNA: TGCAGCGCCCCAATCGGGGGGTCGAATGAAAAACTGTTTTTT
clone size: few
V gene: TRBV29-1
J gene: TRBJ1-4
CDR3 length: 14
D gene: .

CDR3 protein: CATLEQGIQSPLHF
CDR3 DNA: TGTGCCACCCTAGAACAGGGTATACAGTCACCCCTCCACTTT
clone size: few
V gene: TRBV10-3
J gene: TRBJ1-6
CDR3 length: 14
D gene: .

CDR3 protein: CASGDRVYGYTF
CDR3 DNA: TGTGCCAGCGGGGACAGGGTTTATGGCTACACCTTC
clone size: many
V gene: TRBV12-3/TRBV12-4
J gene: TRBJ1-2
CDR3 length: 12
D gene: TRBD1

CDR3 protein: CATSRVLEGPRGTDTQYF
CDR3 DNA: TGTGCCACCAGCAGGGTCTTGGAGGGCCCCAGGGGCACAGATACGCAGTATTTT
clone size: .
V gene: TRBV15
J gene: TRBJ2-3
CDR3 length: 18
D gene: .

CDR3 protein: CASTPERIMNTEAFF
CDR3 DNA: TGTGCCAGTACCCCAGAACGGATAATGAACACTGAAGCTTTCTTT
clone size: many
V gene: TRBV19
J gene: TRBJ1-1
CDR3 length: 15
D gene: .

CDR3 protein: CASSADRDRGFYNEQFF
CDR3 DNA: TGTGCCAGCTCAGCGGACCGGGACAGGGGGTTTTACAATGAGCAGTTCTTC
clone size: .
V gene: TRBV18
J gene: TRBJ2-1
CDR3 length: 17
D gene: TRBD1

CDR3 protein: CAISESPGLAGTDTQYF
CDR3 DNA: TGTGCCATCAGTGAGTCCCCTGGACTAGCGGGGACAGATACGCAGTATTTT
clone size: few
V gene: TRBV10-3
J gene: TRBJ2-3
CDR3 length: 17
D gene: TRBD2

CDR3 protein: CASSYGGSGGPYNEQFF
CDR3 DNA: TGTGCCAGCAGTTACGGGGGTAGCGGGGGGCCCTACAATGAGCAGTTCTTC
clone size: .
V gene: TRBV6-2/TRBV6-3
J gene: TRBJ2-1
CDR3 length: 17
D gene: TRBD2

CDR3 protein: CASGVKDTEAFF
CDR3 DNA: TGTGCCAGCGGGGTGAAGGACACTGAAGCTTTCTTT
clone size: many
V gene: TRBV2
J gene: TRBJ1-1
CDR3 length: 12
D gene: .

CDR3 protein: CASSFSGTAQETQYF
CDR3 DNA: TGTGCCAGCAGCTTCAGTGGGACAGCTCAAGAGACCCAGTACTTC
clone size: many
V gene: TRBV7-9
J gene: TRBJ2-5
CDR3 length: 15
D gene: TRBD1

CDR3 protein: CASSLNLAGRETQYF
CDR3 DNA: TGCGCCAGCAGCTTGAACCTAGCGGGGAGAGAGACCCAGTACTTC
clone size: few
V gene: TRBV5-1
J gene: TRBJ2-5
CDR3 length: 15
D gene: TRBD2

CDR3 protein: CASSYGTDVSYEQYF
CDR3 DNA: TGTGCCAGCAGTTACGGGACGGACGTTTCCTACGAGCAGTACTTC
clone size: many
V gene: TRBV6-5
J gene: TRBJ2-7
CDR3 length: 15
D gene: .

CDR3 protein: CAWSDGTVGELFF
CDR3 DNA: TGTGCCTGGAGTGACGGGACTGTCGGGGAGCTGTTTTTT
clone size: few
V gene: TRBV30
J gene: TRBJ2-2
CDR3 length: 13
D gene: .

CDR3 protein: CASSYTKILGNTEAFF
CDR3 DNA: TGTGCCAGCAGTTACACCAAAATTCTCGGGAACACTGAAGCTTTCTTT
clone size: many
V gene: TRBV6-2/TRBV6-3
J gene: TRBJ1-1
CDR3 length: 16
D gene: .

CDR3 protein: CATSRGQGYQETQYF
CDR3 DNA: TGTGCCACCAGCAGAGGACAGGGGTACCAAGAGACCCAGTACTTC
clone size: few
V gene: TRBV15
J gene: TRBJ2-5
CDR3 length: 15
D gene: TRBD1

CDR3 protein: CASSVAKGAIGETQYF
CDR3 DNA: TGTGCCAGCAGCGTAGCCAAAGGCGCTATCGGGGAGACCCAGTACTTC
clone size: .
V gene: TRBV9
J gene: TRBJ2-5
CDR3 length: 16
D gene: .

CDR3 protein: CASSFGAPGPYEQYF
CDR3 DNA: TGCGCCAGCAGCTTTGGGGCGCCCGGCCCCTACGAGCAGTACTTC
clone size: .
V gene: TRBV5-1
J gene: TRBJ2-7
CDR3 length: 15
D gene: .

CDR3 protein: CATSRDPGTGYGYTF
CDR3 DNA: TGTGCCACCAGCAGAGACCCCGGGACAGGCTATGGCTACACCTTC
clone size: few
V gene: TRBV15
J gene: TRBJ1-2
CDR3 length: 15
D gene: TRBD1

CDR3 protein: CASTLGDGYTF
CDR3 DNA: TGTGCCAGCACTCTCGGGGATGGCTACACCTTC
clone size: few
V gene: TRBV2
J gene: TRBJ1-2
CDR3 length: 11
D gene: .

CDR3 protein: CASSLVRGGTEAFF
CDR3 DNA: TGTGCCAGCAGCTTAGTAAGGGGCGGCACTGAAGCTTTCTTT
clone size: few
V gene: TRBV11-2
J gene: TRBJ1-1
CDR3 length: 14
D gene: .

CDR3 protein: CASSIGGLADKREQFF
CDR3 DNA: TGTGCCAGTAGTATAGGTGGACTAGCGGATAAAAGAGAACAGTTCTTC
clone size: .
V gene: TRBV19
J gene: TRBJ2-1
CDR3 length: 16
D gene: TRBD2

CDR3 protein: CASSSRVSGANVLTF
CDR3 DNA: TGTGCCAGCAGTTCCCGGGTCTCTGGGGCCAACGTCCTGACTTTC
clone size: many
V gene: TRBV2
J gene: TRBJ2-6
CDR3 length: 15
D gene: .

CDR3 protein: CAWSVGYGYTF
CDR3 DNA: TGTGCCTGGAGTGTTGGCTATGGCTACACCTTC
clone size: many
V gene: TRBV30
J gene: TRBJ1-2
CDR3 length: 11
D gene: .

CDR3 protein: CASSLGGGANQPQHF
CDR3 DNA: TGCGCCAGCAGCTTGGGAGGGGGCGCGAATCAGCCCCAGCATTTT
clone size: .
V gene: TRBV5-1
J gene: TRBJ1-5
CDR3 length: 15
D gene: TRBD1

CDR3 protein: CSATLTYGYTF
CDR3 DNA: TGCAGTGCGACACTCACCTATGGCTACACCTTC
clone size: .
V gene: TRBV20-1
J gene: TRBJ1-2
CDR3 length: 11
D gene: .

CDR3 protein: CSASTGQAFF
CDR3 DNA: TGCAGTGCTAGTACAGGGCAAGCTTTCTTT
clone size: few
V gene: TRBV20-1
J gene: TRBJ1-1
CDR3 length: 10
D gene: .

CDR3 protein: CASSKGQGDSYEQYF
CDR3 DNA: TGTGCCAGCAGCAAGGGACAGGGGGACTCCTACGAGCAGTACTTC
clone size: few
V gene: TRBV5-4
J gene: TRBJ2-7
CDR3 length: 15
D gene: TRBD1

CDR3 protein: CASSPPAGPPQHF
CDR3 DNA: TGTGCCAGCTCACCACCGGCGGGCCCGCCCCAGCATTTT
clone size: many
V gene: TRBV18
J gene: TRBJ1-5
CDR3 length: 13
D gene: .

CDR3 protein: CASSLGQGGSTEAFF
CDR3 DNA: TGTGCCAGCTCCCTGGGGCAGGGAGGAAGCACTGAAGCTTTCTTT
clone size: many
V gene: TRBV18
J gene: TRBJ1-1
CDR3 length: 15
D gene: .

CDR3 protein: CASSQVVPNTEAFF
CDR3 DNA: TGTGCCAGCAGCCAAGTCGTTCCAAACACTGAAGCTTTCTTT
clone size: few
V gene: TRBV3-1
J gene: TRBJ1-1
CDR3 length: 14
D gene: .

CDR3 protein: CASSVGTSGAYEQYF
CDR3 DNA: TGTGCCAGCAGCGTAGGCACTAGCGGGGCCTACGAGCAGTACTTC
clone size: many
V gene: TRBV9
J gene: TRBJ2-7
CDR3 length: 15
D gene: TRBD2

CDR3 protein: CASSLNSLGEQYF
CDR3 DNA: TGTGCCAGCAGTTTAAACAGTCTGGGAGAGCAGTACTTC
clone size: many
V gene: TRBV12-3/TRBV12-4
J gene: TRBJ2-7
CDR3 length: 13
D gene: .

CDR3 protein: CASSLGLSGNTIYF
CDR3 DNA: TGTGCCAGCAGCTTGGGCCTCTCTGGAAACACCATATATTTT
clone size: many
V gene: TRBV7-2
J gene: TRBJ1-3
CDR3 length: 14
D gene: .

CDR3 protein: CVSSLQGGNQPQHF
CDR3 DNA: TGCGTCAGCAGCTTACAGGGAGGAAATCAGCCCCAGCATTTT
clone size: .
V gene: TRBV5-1
J gene: TRBJ1-5
CDR3 length: 14
D gene: .

CDR3 protein: CASSDPSGDNEQFF
CDR3 DNA: TGCGCCAGCAGCGACCCTAGCGGGGACAATGAGCAGTTCTTC
clone size: many
V gene: TRBV5-1
J gene: TRBJ2-1
CDR3 length: 14
D gene: TRBD2

CDR3 protein: CASSPAGHRDSEQFF
CDR3 DNA: TGTGCCAGCAGCCCGGCAGGACACCGGGACTCGGAGCAGTTCTTC
clone size: few
V gene: TRBV5-4
J gene: TRBJ2-1
CDR3 length: 15
D gene: .

CDR3 protein: CASSLSDSWAETQYF
CDR3 DNA: TGTGCCAGCAGTTTAAGCGACAGTTGGGCAGAGACCCAGTACTTC
clone size: many
V gene: TRBV12-3/TRBV12-4
J gene: TRBJ2-5
CDR3 length: 15
D gene: .

CDR3 protein: CASRRTGDGGELFF
CDR3 DNA: TGTGCCAGCAGGCGGACAGGGGATGGCGGGGAGCTGTTTTTT
clone size: .
V gene: TRBV28
J gene: TRBJ2-2
CDR3 length: 14
D gene: TRBD1

CDR3 protein: CASRVGASYNSPLHF
CDR3 DNA: TGTGCCAGCAGGGTCGGGGCATCCTATAATTCACCCCTCCACTTT
clone size: many
V gene: TRBV6-1
J gene: TRBJ1-6
CDR3 length: 15
D gene: .

CDR3 protein: CAWRPGLVAADTQYF
CDR3 DNA: TGTGCCTGGCGTCCGGGACTAGTAGCAGCAGATACGCAGTATTTT
clone size: many
V gene: TRBV30
J gene: TRBJ2-3
CDR3 length: 15
D gene: TRBD2